This T cell receptor (beta chain) was identified in a study of T-cell memory formation after mild COVID-19. Study-level results: CD4+ contracting clones were mainly CM and EM; CD8+ ones, EMRA.

J was trimmed by 4 bases and V by 4 bases; bases with no gene match: 7. Germline CDR1 MNHEY, CDR2 SMNVEV (reference sequence). This CDR3 has 15 residues. In TCRdb, the 5' RACE reads were re-called with MiXCR into one record per CDR3 protein. The sample has fewer than 350,000 distinct CDR3 sequences; 7% to 10% are singletons. This clonotype was counted a few times. Its specificity is not known. The J gene is TRBJ2-7, the V gene TRBV27; 10 nucleotides match TRBD1. The receptor was derived from a man aged 18 to 29 who had mild COVID-19 (a few samples of this study predate the infection). Cell type and time point are not known. Material: PBMCs or a T cell subset sorted from them (not recorded which). The chain's CDR3 is CASSSPRDRGYEQYF. The CDR3 coding sequence is TGTGCCAGCAGTTCACCTCGGGACAGGGGATACGAGCAGTACTTC.